The 2 T cell receptor beta chains reported below all come from one sample, sequenced in a study of T cell repertoires in cytomegalovirus infection. These TCRs are of unknown antigen specificity. Using its own MiXCR run on the reads, TCRdb lists one record per CDR3 protein. This table holds about 55,000 distinct CDR3 sequences, roughly a fifth found once. This material consisted of CD8+ T cells from cultured PBMCs, taken from culture after CMV antigen stimulation. All receptors derive from a human donor in good health (CMV status not recorded). Some clones in this sample may be carry-over from other donors' samples.

This clonotype was recorded a few times. The CDR3 loop is CASSLTPRYGYTF. CDR3 in DNA: TGTGCCAGCAGCTTAACACCCCGGTATGGCTACACCTTC. The chain joins TRBV7-9 to TRBJ1-2, with D unresolved. The CDR3 extends over 13 amino acids. Germline V gene lookup returns CDR1 SEHNR and CDR2 FQNEAQ (reference sequence). The V end was cut by 2 bases, the J end by 5 bases, with 9 bases between.

This clonotype showed up many times. The chain employs TRBV7-9 and TRBJ1-3; 7 bases fit TRBD1. The CDR3 sequence is 15 residues long. Germline values: CDR1 SEHNR, CDR2 FQNEAQ (reference sequence). Trimming cost V 8 bases and J 0 bases; bases outside gene matches: 7. This chain's CDR3 is CASATGDLSGNTIYF. The CDR3 bases are TGTGCCAGCGCCACAGGGGACCTCTCTGGAAACACCATATATTTT.